The T cell receptor (beta chain) under discussion was sequenced for a study of T cell responses to AZD1222 COVID-19 vaccine. Whole-study results and caveats: Samples come after the peak T cell response, not at day 14. The donor group comprised mostly white British people and more females; the analysis possibly underestimated clonal diversity. Just a handful of AZD1222 recipients tested seropositive at baseline. Researchers report vaccine-associated CD4 TCRs spanning spike, with dominance at 160-218 and 743-854.

The assay was immunoSEQ multiplex PCR, and TCRdb's table has in-frame clones only and misses some. In the table there are roughly 100,000 clones, approximately 90% of which are singletons. The CDR3 consists of 13 residues. The germline CDR1 and CDR2 sequences are SNHLY and FYNNEI. Trimming cost V 9 bases and J 4 bases; bases outside gene matches: 6. Remarks on this clone: The antigen remains undetermined.

V gene TRBV2 combines with J gene TRBJ2-7; the match to TRBD1 covers 10 bases. The sequence was obtained from an adult in good health. Sequenced material: peripheral blood, taken on day 0 of AZD1222 vaccination. CDR3 loop: CASRTGGRYEQYF. As DNA, the CDR3 is TGTGCCAGTAGGACAGGGGGGAGATACGAGCAGTACTTC.